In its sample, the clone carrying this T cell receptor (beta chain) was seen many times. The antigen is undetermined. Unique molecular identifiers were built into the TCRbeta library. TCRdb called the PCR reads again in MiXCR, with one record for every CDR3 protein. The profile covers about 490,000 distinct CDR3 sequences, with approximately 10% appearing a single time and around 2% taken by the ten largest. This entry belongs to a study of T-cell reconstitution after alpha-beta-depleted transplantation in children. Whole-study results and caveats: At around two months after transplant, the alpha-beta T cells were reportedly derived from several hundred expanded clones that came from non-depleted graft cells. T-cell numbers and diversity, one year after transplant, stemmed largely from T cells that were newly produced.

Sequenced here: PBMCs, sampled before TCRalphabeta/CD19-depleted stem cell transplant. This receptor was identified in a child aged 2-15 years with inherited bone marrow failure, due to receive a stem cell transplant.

CDR3 in DNA: TGCAGTGCCACCTTGACGGGACAGGGTTATGGCTACACCTTC. This encodes CSATLTGQGYGYTF. This chain joins TRBV20-1 and TRBJ1-2; TRBD1 aligns across 9 bases. The V gene's germline CDR1 is DFQATT and CDR2 SNEGSKA (reference sequence). V was pared by 6 bases and J by 5 bases, with 10 bases of the junction left unmatched. The CDR3 spans 14 residues.